This paragraph reports one T cell receptor (beta chain). It was negative isolation that provided the CD8+ and CD4+ T cells, whereas TEMRA cells were enriched by FACS. RNA was extracted with the RNeasy kit, and a quantity of 0.5 to 1 ug was reverse transcribed using random hexamers. Amplification of TCR beta CDR3 spanned 54 Vbeta and 13 Jbeta via immunoSEQ multiplex PCR. TCRdb reanalysed the immunoSEQ multiplex PCR reads using MiXCR and keeps one entry per CDR3 protein. Here the sample spans fewer than 250,000 distinct CDR3 sequences, roughly 92% being singletons. CDR3 length: 14 amino acids. CDR1 is MNHEY and CDR2 is SMNVEV in the germline V gene (reference sequence). The V end lost 2 bases, the J end lost 8 bases, and 15 bases lay between the germline ends. This record comes from a study of CD8 T cells in Susac syndrome.

The rearrangement links TRBV27 to TRBJ1-2; TRBD1 might be the D (5 bases). This clonotype was sampled from a human donor with multiple sclerosis. What was sequenced was CD8+ T cells from PBMCs. The CDR3 DNA reads TGTGCCAGCAGTTTAAGAGGGCAGGGCGTCGGCTACACCTTC. This sequence encodes CASSLRGQGVGYTF.